This TCR beta chain was captured in a study of cytomegalovirus exposure and HLA in healthy donors. Remarks on this clone: Antigen: not known.

V lost 0 bases to trimming and J lost 2 bases; unmatched junction nucleotides: 5. Germline V CDR1 and CDR2: SGHRS, YFSETQ. The CDR3 length is 15 residues. Regarding the study as a whole: TCR sequences were mostly rare, though some public TCRs occurred in many donors.

Researchers ran the PCR with 60 Vbeta and 13 Jbeta primers. TCRdb's table, derived via immunoSEQ multiplex PCR, lists solely in-frame clones and lacks some. This sample's clone table lists about 130,000 clones. V is TRBV5-1 and J is TRBJ2-7; 7 nucleotides align to TRBD2. The TCR sequence derives from a man aged 35-49 years in good health and CMV-seronegative. The sequencing sample was made of PBMCs. The CDR3 sequence is CASSLESSGTYEQYF. CDR3 sequence (DNA): TGCGCCAGCAGCTTGGAGTCTAGCGGCACCTACGAGCAGTACTTC.